This is a list of T cell receptor beta chains from one sample in a study of T cell repertoires in cytomegalovirus infection. TCRdb reprocessed the reads via MiXCR and lists one record per CDR3 protein. This table has 450,000 to 650,000 distinct CDR3 sequences, 26% appearing once. The source material was PBMCs. These receptors were collected from a human donor in good health (CMV status not recorded). Some clones in this sample may be carry-over from other donors' samples. CDR3s include the opening cysteine and the closing phenylalanine or tryptophan. A D gene is named only where the DNA matches it firmly. Size is stated for part of the rows, as once, few or many counts, or as a class when the clone is expanded.

size,D,V,J,DNA,CDR3
.,TRBD1,TRBV6-5,TRBJ2-7,TGTGCCAGCATCGCGACAGGGAGCTCCTACGAGCAGTACTTC,CASIATGSSYEQYF
few,TRBD2,TRBV14,TRBJ2-3,TGTGCCAGCAGCCAAAAAGGGAGACTAGCGGTTACGGTGGAAGATACGCAGTATTTT,CASSQKGRLAVTVEDTQYF
.,TRBD1,TRBV10-3,TRBJ2-3,TGTGCCATCAGTGAGTCGAACAGGGGCGCAGATACGCAGTATTTT,CAISESNRGADTQYF
.,.,TRBV2,TRBJ2-7,TGTGCCAGCAGTGATTGGCAATCCTACGAGCAGTACTTC,CASSDWQSYEQYF
.,.,TRBV10-3,TRBJ2-2,TGTGCCATCAGCCCCTCCACTAGTGCCGGGGAGCTGTTTTTT,CAISPSTSAGELFF
.,.,TRBV12-3/TRBV12-4,TRBJ1-5,TGTGCCAGCAGTTATCAGGGAGTGGGCAATCAGCCCCAGCATTTT,CASSYQGVGNQPQHF
.,TRBD2,TRBV4-2,TRBJ2-7,TGTGCCAGCAGCCAAGATGGTAGCGGGAGAGACTACGAGCAGTACTTC,CASSQDGSGRDYEQYF
many,.,TRBV6-2/TRBV6-3,TRBJ1-2,TGTGCCAGCAGTTACCTCGACAGGAATGTCGGCTACACCTTC,CASSYLDRNVGYTF
many,.,TRBV11-2,TRBJ1-6,TGTGCCAGCAGTCAGGGGAGAACCACCAATTCACCCCTCCACTTT,CASSQGRTTNSPLHF
.,.,TRBV11-2,TRBJ2-1,TGTGCCAGCAGCTTAGCCCAGGCCTCCAATGAGCAGTTCTTC,CASSLAQASNEQFF
.,.,TRBV27,TRBJ1-5,TGTGCCAGCAGTTTATCACAGGGATATCAGCCCCAGCATTTT,CASSLSQGYQPQHF
many,.,TRBV11-2,TRBJ2-1,TGTGCCAGCAGCTTAGGCAGGGCCTCCTACAATGAGCAGTTCTTC,CASSLGRASYNEQFF
.,.,TRBV6-1,TRBJ2-1,TGTGCCAGCAGTGAGCCCCCCTGGCGGATAGACAATGAGCAGTTCTTC,CASSEPPWRIDNEQFF
few,.,TRBV20-1,TRBJ2-1,TGCAGTGCTCTCAGGACCTTATACAATGAGCAGTTCTTC,CSALRTLYNEQFF
.,.,TRBV7-6,TRBJ2-7,TGTGCCAGCAGCTCCGGACAGTACGAGCAGTACTTC,CASSSGQYEQYF
.,.,TRBV28,TRBJ1-5,TGTGCCAGCGGGATAGATAGCAATCAGCCCCAGCATTTT,CASGIDSNQPQHF
few,.,TRBV27,TRBJ1-1,TGTGCCAGCAGTTTTTTCCTCGGGAACACTGAAGCTTTCTTT,CASSFFLGNTEAFF
many,.,TRBV7-6,TRBJ1-1,TGTGCCAGCAGCTTAGTCTCCGGCGGGAACACTGAAGCTTTCTTT,CASSLVSGGNTEAFF
few,.,TRBV10-3,TRBJ2-7,TGTGCCATCAGTGAGTTTAACGAGCAGTACTTC,CAISEFNEQYF
.,TRBD1,TRBV6-1,TRBJ2-5,TGTGCCAGCAGAAACAGGGGGTGGGAGACCCAGTACTTC,CASRNRGWETQYF
.,TRBD1,TRBV10-3,TRBJ1-1,TGTGCCATCAGGATGACAGGGGGCAACACTGAAGCTTTCTTT,CAIRMTGGNTEAFF
few,TRBD2,TRBV4-1,TRBJ2-3,TGCGCCAGCAGCCAAGGCGCGGCGGGAGGGTCAGATACGCAGTATTTT,CASSQGAAGGSDTQYF
many,.,TRBV27,TRBJ2-2,TGTGCCAGCAACCAAGGGGGGACCGGGGAGCTGTTTTTT,CASNQGGTGELFF
few,.,TRBV28,TRBJ1-5,TGTGCCAGCAGCGGGGTTCAGGGTGGGAAGCCCCAGCATTTT,CASSGVQGGKPQHF
many,.,TRBV7-2,TRBJ1-2,TGTGCCAGCAGCCCTGGTTCCAACTATGGCTACACCTTC,CASSPGSNYGYTF
many,TRBD2,TRBV7-8,TRBJ2-3,TGTGCCAGCAGCTTAGGAAATCTAGCGGGAGGCACAGATACGCAGTATTTT,CASSLGNLAGGTDTQYF
.,.,TRBV20-1,TRBJ1-2,TGCAGTGCTAGGAAGGGGCCGGACCCCCCAGTCTTCTATGGCTACACCTTC,CSARKGPDPPVFYGYTF
.,.,TRBV30,TRBJ1-1,TGTGCCTGGAGTCTCCCGGTCACTGAAGCTTTCTTT,CAWSLPVTEAFF
few,.,TRBV12-5,TRBJ1-2,TGTGCTAGTGGCCGGGACGGAGGCTATGGCTACACCTTC,CASGRDGGYGYTF
.,.,TRBV10-3,TRBJ1-5,TGTGCCATCAGTGAGTCTGAGGGTTGGAGCAATCAGCCCCAGCATTTT,CAISESEGWSNQPQHF
.,TRBD1,TRBV2,TRBJ2-7,TGTGCCAGCAGTGTCGGGACAGGGGAGCAGTACTTC,CASSVGTGEQYF
.,.,TRBV12-3/TRBV12-4,TRBJ2-1,TGTGCCAGCAGTATACTAGCCCATGAGCAGTTCTTC,CASSILAHEQFF
.,TRBD2,TRBV19,TRBJ2-1,TGTGCCAGTAGCCGAAGCGGGAGCGTCGATGAGCAGTTCTTC,CASSRSGSVDEQFF
few,TRBD1,TRBV6-5,TRBJ1-2,TGTGCCAGCAGACTTTGGACAGGGGGCGACTATGGCTACACCTTC,CASRLWTGGDYGYTF
few,.,TRBV29-1,TRBJ1-3,TGCAGCGTTGAAGGGGGGGTGGACGACACCATATATTTT,CSVEGGVDDTIYF
few,TRBD1,TRBV7-9,TRBJ1-6,TGTGCCAGCAGCGACAGGGGTAATTCACCCCTCCACTTT,CASSDRGNSPLHF
.,TRBD1,TRBV2,TRBJ2-7,TGTGCCAGCAGTGATTCTCCTGGCAGGGGGCACGAGCAGTACTTC,CASSDSPGRGHEQYF
few,TRBD1,TRBV18,TRBJ1-1,TGTGCCAGCTCAACTGGACAGGATCTAGGAGCTTTCTTT,CASSTGQDLGAFF
many,.,TRBV7-9,TRBJ2-7,TGTGCCAGCAGCCTCATCTCCTACGAGCAGTACTTC,CASSLISYEQYF
many,.,TRBV7-2,TRBJ2-3,TGTGCCAGCAGCTACCGCGGAGGGGCGGCAGATACGCAGTATTTT,CASSYRGGAADTQYF
few,.,TRBV12-3/TRBV12-4,TRBJ2-3,TGTGCCAGCAGTTCCCCCGTTGGCGGGGTCACAGATACGCAGTATTTT,CASSSPVGGVTDTQYF
.,TRBD2,TRBV19,TRBJ2-1,TGCGTCTCAGCGGGAGTTCATGAGCAGTTCTTC,CVSAGVHEQFF
few,.,TRBV24-1,TRBJ2-1,TGTGCCACCAGTGATACGGGGACAAGGGCCCCCAATGAGCAGTTCTTC,CATSDTGTRAPNEQFF
.,.,TRBV5-6,TRBJ1-2,TGTGCCAGCAGCTTGGGAACCGCAGCTAACTATGGCTACACCTTC,CASSLGTAANYGYTF
few,TRBD2,TRBV24-1,TRBJ2-1,TGTGCCACCAGTCACCAGACTAGCGGAGTTGGCCATGAGCAGTTCTTC,CATSHQTSGVGHEQFF
.,TRBD2,TRBV20-1,TRBJ2-1,TGCAGTGCTCCGAGACTAGCGGGGCGGCCCTTGAGCTCCTACAATGAGCAGTTCTTC,CSAPRLAGRPLSSYNEQFF
.,.,TRBV5-1,TRBJ2-3,TGCGCCAGCAGCGTTGCGGGGTTGACAGATACGCAGTATTTT,CASSVAGLTDTQYF
few,TRBD2,TRBV4-1,TRBJ2-3,TGCGCCAGCAGCCACCTAGCGGGAGTTGGAGATACGCAGTATTTT,CASSHLAGVGDTQYF
many,.,TRBV7-2,TRBJ1-2,TGTGCCAGCAGCTCCCTGGGGCAAGGCTATGGCTACACCTTC,CASSSLGQGYGYTF
few,TRBD1,TRBV6-1,TRBJ2-1,TGTGCCAGCAGTTTCATGGACAGGGACAATGAGCAGTTCTTC,CASSFMDRDNEQFF
few,.,TRBV11-2,TRBJ1-1,TGTGCCAGCAGCTCGAGCGCAGGTGAGAACACTGAAGCTTTCTTT,CASSSSAGENTEAFF
.,.,TRBV9,TRBJ2-1,TGTGCCAGCAGCCAGATAAAAATCGGGTCCTACAATGAGCAGTTCTTC,CASSQIKIGSYNEQFF
few,TRBD1,TRBV7-3,TRBJ2-3,TGTGCCAGCAGCCCCGACAGGGGAAGGTCAGATACGCAGTATTTT,CASSPDRGRSDTQYF